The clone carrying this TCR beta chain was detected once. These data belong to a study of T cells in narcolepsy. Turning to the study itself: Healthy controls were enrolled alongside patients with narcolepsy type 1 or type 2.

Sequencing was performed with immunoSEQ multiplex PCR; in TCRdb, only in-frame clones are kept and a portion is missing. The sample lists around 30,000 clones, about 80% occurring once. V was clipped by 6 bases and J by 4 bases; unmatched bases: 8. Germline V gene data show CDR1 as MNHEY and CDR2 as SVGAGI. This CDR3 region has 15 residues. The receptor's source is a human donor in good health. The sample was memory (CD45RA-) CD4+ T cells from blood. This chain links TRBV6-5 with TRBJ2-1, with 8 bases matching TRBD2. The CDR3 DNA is TGTGCCAGCAGACTGACTAGCGTTACATACAATGAGCAGTTCTTC. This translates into CASRLTSVTYNEQFF.